What follows describes a single TCR beta chain. The repertoire was sequenced with immunoSEQ multiplex PCR; TCRdb's copy has only in-frame clones and lacks some. The data contain more than 200,000 clones, about 89% of them seen just once; the ten biggest clones take up approximately 3.7%. Per germline, CDR1 SGHAT and CDR2 FQNNGV. V gave up 1 base and J gave up 3 bases, with 7 bases separating them. CDR3 length: 14 residues. This sample was taken from a study of blood T cell repertoires in COVID-19. Clinical history reported by participants formed the basis on which cohorts were assigned. The chain joins TRBV11-2 to TRBJ1-3; D call uncertain. Specimen: PBMCs or T cells enriched from blood (not recorded which). The TCR originated in a woman in her twenties or thirties who had recovered from COVID-19. CDR3: CASSLGVLGNTIYF. CDR3 DNA sequence: TGTGCCAGCAGCTTAGGAGTTCTTGGAAACACCATATATTTT.